The 21 T cell receptor beta chains below all came from one sample that was sequenced in a study of post-analysis software for immune sequencing data. Libraries were made from TCR beta cDNA, and they carried unique molecular identifiers. TCRdb called the PCR reads again in MiXCR, with one record for every CDR3 protein. This table has about 430,000 distinct CDR3 sequences, 39% appearing once. Study-wide results and limits: When patients were compared with controls, 5 or 6 TRBV segments were more frequent, TRBV5-6, TRBV5-1 and TRBV20-1 among them.

These receptors' antigens are unknown. Sequencing input: blood. All receptors derive from a girl aged 2 to 9 with multiple sclerosis.

The V and J genes are TRBV5-1 and TRBJ2-1; D gene unclear. CDR3 length: 13 residues. Per the germline V gene, CDR1 is SGHRS and CDR2 is YFSETQ. Trimming stripped 0 bases from V and 7 bases from J, with 8 bases between. CDR3 sequence: CASSLAVRNEQFF. DNA for the CDR3: TGCGCCAGCAGCTTGGCAGTAAGGAATGAGCAGTTCTTC.

V and J are TRBV9 and TRBJ1-1; 10 bases align to TRBD1. Germline V CDR1 and CDR2: SGDLS, YYNGEE. This CDR3 spans 18 amino acids. The V and J ends lost 3 bases and 4 bases, in that order; junction bases with no gene match: 15. CDR3 nucleotide sequence: TGTGCCAGCAGCGCAGCCTGGACAGGGGGTTTCGGGTTCACTGAAGCTTTCTTT. It specifies CASSAAWTGGFGFTEAFF.

A few counts support this clonotype. V and J are TRBV20-1 and TRBJ1-5; D perhaps matches TRBD1 (5 bases). Per the germline V gene, CDR1 is DFQATT and CDR2 is SNEGSKA (reference sequence). Between the trimmed V and J ends, which lost 3 bases and 6 bases, there was a span of 9 bases. The CDR3 is made up of 12 amino acids. CDR3 DNA: TGCAGTGCTAGTTGGCAGGGTCAGCCCCAGCATTTT. Translating gives CSASWQGQPQHF.

This chain uses TRBV7-6 with TRBJ2-7, with D maybe TRBD1 (6 bases). The CDR3 covers 13 residues. CDR1 SGHVS and CDR2 FNYEAQ come from the germline V gene. V dropped 4 bases and J dropped 4 bases, with 11 bases sitting between them. In DNA form, the CDR3 reads TGTGCCAGCAGCTCAGGGGCCAGGTACGAGCAGTACTTC. Residues: CASSSGARYEQYF.

V gene TRBV24-1 combines with J gene TRBJ1-5; D ambiguous. V lost 7 bases and J lost 0, with 12 bases in between. This CDR3 contains 15 residues. CDR1 is KGHDR and CDR2 is SFDVKD in the germline V gene. The CDR3 here is CATRNDIYSNQPQHF. CDR3 coding DNA: TGTGCCACCAGGAACGATATCTATAGCAATCAGCCCCAGCATTTT.

This chain connects TRBV4-1 to TRBJ2-5; unclear D gene. This CDR3 contains 15 residues. In germline, CDR1 is MGHRA, CDR2 YSYEKL. Trimming took 0 bases from V and 0 from J, leaving 8 bases between them. The CDR3 sequence: CASSQEFLYQETQYF. In DNA form, the CDR3 reads TGCGCCAGCAGCCAAGAATTTTTGTACCAAGAGACCCAGTACTTC.

This clonotype appeared a few times. The gene calls are TRBV6-5 and TRBJ2-1; 14 bases map to TRBD2. In germline, CDR1 is MNHEY, CDR2 SVGAGI. With 2 bases clipped from V and 3 bases from J, the junction kept 6 bases outside the gene matches. This CDR3 contains 18 residues. CDR3 DNA: TGTGCCAGCAGTTACGGACTAGCGGGGGGTGGGGGCTACAATGAGCAGTTCTTC. Translating gives CASSYGLAGGGGYNEQFF.

This chain links TRBV12-3 or TRBV12-4 with TRBJ1-2, with D hard to call. Trimming left V 8 bases short and J 8 bases short, with 12 bases between. CDR3 length equals 11 residues. In nucleotides, the CDR3 is TGTGCCAGCGGGGTAGGGATCGGCTACACCTTC. This sequence encodes CASGVGIGYTF.

The rearrangement links TRBV12-3 or TRBV12-4 to TRBJ2-1; the D gene is possibly TRBD1 (5 bases). V was trimmed by 5 bases and J by 12 bases, leaving 17 bases between them. This CDR3 has 13 residues. The CDR3 region is CASSPDIQTGQFF. CDR3 sequence (DNA): TGTGCCAGCAGTCCGGACATTCAAACGGGGCAGTTCTTC.

CDR3 residues: CSARWYTGGISAEQYF. The DNA of the CDR3 is TGCAGTGCTAGATGGTACACAGGGGGTATTTCGGCCGAGCAGTACTTC. This chain joins TRBV20-1 and TRBJ2-7, with TRBD1 identical over 8 bases. The CDR3 sequence is 16 residues long. From germline, CDR1 is DFQATT and CDR2 SNEGSKA (reference sequence). Trimming at V came to 2 bases and at J to 6 bases, leaving 15 bases not matched to a gene.

The J gene is TRBJ2-5, the V gene TRBV20-1; D remains ambiguous. CDR1 and CDR2 (germline): DFQATT, SNEGSKA (reference sequence). Between the trimmed V and J ends, which lost 1 base and 5 bases, there was a span of 20 bases. The CDR3 totals 16 residues. The CDR3 is CSARALGPRSQETQYF. The CDR3 bases are TGCAGTGCTAGAGCGCTCGGGCCCAGATCACAGGAGACCCAGTACTTC.

The rearrangement joins TRBV7-9 to TRBJ2-7; TRBD2 matches 8 bases. The CDR3 runs 13 residues. CDR1 is SEHNR and CDR2 is FQNEAQ in the germline V gene (reference sequence). The J segment lost 4 bases and the V segment lost 5 bases, leaving 4 bases of the junction unmatched. The CDR3 DNA reads as TGTGCCAGCAGCGGTAGCGGGGCATACGAGCAGTACTTC. This translates into CASSGSGAYEQYF.

The chain links TRBV5-1 to TRBJ1-2; perhaps TRBD1 as D (5 bases). CDR1 and CDR2 from the germline V gene are SGHRS and YFSETQ. Trimming left V 4 bases short and J 0 bases short, with 31 bases between. This CDR3 contains 21 residues. In DNA form, the CDR3 reads TGCGCCAGCAGCCCGAGGACGGGGCGCTCCAGCCGTGTAAAAGCTAACTATGGCTACACCTTC. This encodes CASSPRTGRSSRVKANYGYTF.

In regard to this clonotype: One end of the junction is discordant with germline, which a read error may explain. J is TRBJ2-1 and V is TRBV28, with 7 bases identical to TRBD2. The CDR3 contains 14 residues. Germline V gene sequence: CDR1 MDHEN, CDR2 SYDVKM. The CDR3 is CASSFVGGLNGQFF. CDR3 DNA sequence: TGTGCCAGCAGTTTTGTGGGAGGGCTTAATGGGCAGTTCTTC.

This chain uses TRBV29-1 with TRBJ2-5; 7 bases fit TRBD1. Germline V gene lookup returns CDR1 SQVTM and CDR2 ANQGSEA. CDR3 size: 12 residues. V dropped 6 bases and J dropped 4; count of bases not matched to a gene: 5. CDR3 bases: TGCAGCGTGGCCGGACAGGCAGAGACCCAGTACTTC. Residues: CSVAGQAETQYF.

J is TRBJ2-1 and V is TRBV7-9, with a tentative D call TRBD2 (7 bases). The V gene's germline CDR1 is SEHNR and CDR2 FQNEAQ (reference sequence). The CDR3 is 13 amino acids. Trimming cost V 2 bases and J 9 bases, with 11 bases left between them. The CDR3 here is CASSLRGASEQFF. CDR3 sequence (DNA): TGTGCCAGCAGCTTACGGGGGGCTAGTGAGCAGTTCTTC.

This chain connects TRBV6-4 to TRBJ2-4, with D perhaps matching TRBD2 (7 bases). The CDR3 length is 24 residues. CDR1 and CDR2 from the germline V gene are MRHNA and SNTAGT. V lost 2 bases and J 4 bases, leaving 39 bases between the germline ends. As DNA, the CDR3 is TGTGCCAGCAGTGACGAGAAGGCGTGGCGTTGCGGGGGCAGGCCGCCTCCCGATAAAAACATTCAGTACTTC. Its protein product is CASSDEKAWRCGGRPPPDKNIQYF.

V gene TRBV12-3 or TRBV12-4 combines with J gene TRBJ1-2; D call uncertain. V lost 3 bases to trimming and J lost 6 bases, with 11 bases between them. The CDR3 spans 13 residues. The CDR3 region has the DNA TGTGCCAGCAGTTTGTGGAGGACGGATGGCTACACCTTC. This codes for CASSLWRTDGYTF.

The sample holds a few counts of this clonotype. This chain connects TRBV28 to TRBJ2-3; a weak D match, TRBD2 (6 bases). In germline, CDR1 is MDHEN, CDR2 SYDVKM. Trimming removed 6 bases at V and 8 bases at J, with 27 bases between. This CDR3 is built from 17 residues. CDR3 loop: CASSFGGEAAWGGTQYF. CDR3 DNA sequence: TGTGCCAGCAGCTTCGGAGGAGAGGCGGCTTGGGGAGGTACGCAGTATTTT.

CDR3 in amino acids: CASSFPSGSDNEQFF. In DNA, the CDR3 is TGTGCCAGCAGTTTCCCTAGCGGGAGTGACAATGAGCAGTTCTTC. The V gene is TRBV12-3 or TRBV12-4, the J gene TRBJ2-1; 10 bases line up with TRBD2. The CDR3 has 15 residues. J lost 5 bases, V lost 3 bases, and 4 bases had no gene match.

The chain links TRBV7-8 to TRBJ1-2; TRBD1 might be the D (5 bases). With 0 bases removed from V and 8 bases from J, the gap between germline ends came to 10 bases. This CDR3 comprises 13 residues. Germline V lookup: CDR1 SGHVS, CDR2 FQNEAQ. CDR3 coding DNA: TGTGCCAGCAGCTTAGCGGACATGAGCGGCTACACCTTC. Residues: CASSLADMSGYTF.